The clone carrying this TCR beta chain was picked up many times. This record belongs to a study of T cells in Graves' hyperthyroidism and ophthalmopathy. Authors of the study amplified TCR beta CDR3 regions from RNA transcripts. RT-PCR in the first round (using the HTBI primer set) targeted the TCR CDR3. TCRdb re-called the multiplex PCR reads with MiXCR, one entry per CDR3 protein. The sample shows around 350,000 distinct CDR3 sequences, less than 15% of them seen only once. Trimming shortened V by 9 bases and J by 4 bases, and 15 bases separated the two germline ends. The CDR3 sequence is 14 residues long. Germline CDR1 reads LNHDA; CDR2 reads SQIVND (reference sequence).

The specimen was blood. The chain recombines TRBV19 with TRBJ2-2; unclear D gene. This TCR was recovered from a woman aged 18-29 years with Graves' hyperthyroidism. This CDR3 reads CASRVTRSTGELFF. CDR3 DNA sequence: TGTGCCAGCCGAGTCACCCGTTCCACCGGGGAGCTGTTTTTT.